Each of the 20 T cell receptor beta chains below was sequenced from the same sample in a study of shared clonotypes between healthy human individuals. Sequencing was performed with immunoSEQ multiplex PCR; in TCRdb, only in-frame clones are kept and a portion is missing. The data contain 2.5 million or so clones, about 92% of them singletons. The sample consisted of naive CD4+ T cells sorted from blood. Subset here: CD45RA+ positively selected. Receptors originate from a man younger than 35 in good health.

The chain combines TRBV5-1 with TRBJ1-1, with 9 bases lining up with TRBD1. After removal of 3 bases from V and 4 bases from J, the junction contained 7 bases not matched to a gene. This CDR3 spans 15 amino acids. Germline CDR1 and CDR2: SGHRS and YFSETQ. The CDR3 DNA sequence: TGCGCCAGCAGCTCTACTCCGGGACAGGGCACTGAAGCTTTCTTT. This gives the protein CASSSTPGQGTEAFF.

This chain joins TRBV19 and TRBJ2-7; 8 positions agree with TRBD1. Germline V gives CDR1 LNHDA, CDR2 SQIVND (reference sequence). This CDR3 is built from 14 residues. Trimming took 9 bases from V and 1 from J; bases not matched to a gene: 8. The CDR3 reads CASRRDRLSYEQYF. As DNA, the CDR3 is TGTGCCAGCCGCCGGGACAGGCTATCCTACGAGCAGTACTTC.

The gene calls are TRBV5-1 and TRBJ2-7; perhaps TRBD2 as D (5 bases). Germline CDR1 SGHRS, CDR2 YFSETQ. The CDR3 totals 15 residues. V lost 4 bases to trimming and J lost 6 bases, with 20 bases between them. The CDR3 nucleotides read TGCGCCAGCAGCCTATCCTTGGCTAGCATTTCCGAGCAGTACTTC. Translating gives CASSLSLASISEQYF.

The chain employs TRBV7-2 and TRBJ1-5; 7 bases agree with TRBD1. Germline V gene lookup returns CDR1 SGHTA and CDR2 FQGNSA. This CDR3 comprises 13 residues. After removal of 6 bases from V and 3 bases from J, the junction contained 2 bases not matched to a gene. Here the CDR3 reads CASRGQTNQPQHF. The CDR3 DNA follows: TGTGCCAGCAGGGGACAGACCAATCAGCCCCAGCATTTT.

This clone was observed once. The chain recombines TRBV11-2 with TRBJ2-7; TRBD2 might be the D (6 bases). This CDR3 has 15 residues. V was clipped by 7 bases and J by 0 bases, with 16 bases between them. Germline V gene lookup returns CDR1 SGHAT and CDR2 FQNNGV. The CDR3 reads CASTPGRGSSYEQYF. The CDR3 DNA reads TGTGCCAGCACCCCGGGACGGGGGAGCTCCTACGAGCAGTACTTC.

This clone was counted only a few times. This sequence joins TRBV6-4 and TRBJ1-1; D not resolved. V was clipped by 6 bases and J by 1 base, with 12 bases between them. In germline, CDR1 is MRHNA, CDR2 SNTAGT. CDR3 size: 14 residues. This chain's CDR3 is CASSRPSTNTEAFF. DNA for the CDR3: TGTGCCAGCAGCCGACCATCGACGAACACTGAAGCTTTCTTT.

As to this clone: Relative to the germline gene, one junction end is altered; a read error may explain this. This chain links TRBV7-7 with TRBJ2-1; D not resolved. Germline CDR1 and CDR2: SSHAT and FNYEAQ (reference sequence). CDR3 length: 12 amino acids. The CDR3 sequence: CASSLGNSEQFF. DNA of the CDR3: TGTGCTAGCAGCTTGGGGAATAGTGAGCAGTTCTTC.

The gene calls are TRBV4-1 and TRBJ2-7, with 8 bases lining up with TRBD2. Germline-derived CDR1 and CDR2 are MGHRA and YSYEKL. Trimming removed 3 bases from V and 6 bases from J; junction bases left unmatched: 7. This CDR3 is 14 amino acids long. CDR3 DNA: TGCGCCAGCAGCCAGCCCGGGACTAGACTCGAGCAGTACTTC. This codes for CASSQPGTRLEQYF.

The rearrangement links TRBV11-2 to TRBJ1-2; D is possibly TRBD1 (5 bases). The CDR3 covers 17 residues. Per the germline V gene, CDR1 is SGHAT and CDR2 is FQNNGV. Trimming took 5 bases from V and 3 from J, leaving 22 bases between them. The CDR3, as DNA: TGTGCCAGCAGCCGGAGAATCGGGGGATCCCAAGACTATGGCTACACCTTC. Translating gives CASSRRIGGSQDYGYTF.

The chain is built from TRBV14 and TRBJ1-5; 12 bases agree with TRBD1. This CDR3 comprises 19 residues. Trimming removed 8 bases from V and 2 bases from J; junction bases left unmatched: 16. Germline V gene lookup returns CDR1 SGHDN and CDR2 FVKESK. This CDR3 is CASHPGQGQGAVGNQPQHF. The CDR3 DNA is TGTGCCAGCCACCCCGGCCAGGGACAGGGGGCGGTGGGCAATCAGCCCCAGCATTTT.

The chain couples TRBV15 to TRBJ2-3; 7 bases are a match to TRBD1. From germline, CDR1 is LNHNV and CDR2 YYDKDF (reference sequence). Unmatched junction bases numbered 8, after V lost 3 bases and J lost 5 bases. The length of the CDR3 is 15 residues. CDR3 sequence (DNA): TGTGCCACCAGCAGGGCTAGGGGGCCCGGAGATACGCAGTATTTT. This sequence encodes CATSRARGPGDTQYF.

The CDR3 DNA is TGTGCCAGCAGCGGGACTACACTATACGAGCAGTACTTC. Translating it yields CASSGTTLYEQYF. The chain joins TRBV7-9 to TRBJ2-7, with 7 bases aligning to TRBD2. The germline V gene has CDR1 SEHNR and CDR2 FQNEAQ (reference sequence). The CDR3 contains 13 residues. The trim removed 5 bases at V and 4 bases at J, leaving 5 bases unmatched.

V and J are TRBV10-1 and TRBJ2-2; D gene unclear. Trimming pared 5 bases from V and 3 bases from J, leaving 4 bases between. Germline V lookup: CDR1 WNHNN, CDR2 SYGVQD (reference sequence). This CDR3 spans 12 amino acids. CDR3: CASSRDTGELFF. In DNA form, the CDR3 reads TGCGCCAGCAGTAGGGACACCGGGGAGCTGTTTTTT.

The V and J genes are TRBV4-1 and TRBJ2-7; no clear D. V dropped 0 bases and J dropped 2 bases, with 11 bases sitting between them. This CDR3 comprises 15 residues. Germline V gives CDR1 MGHRA, CDR2 YSYEKL. CDR3 sequence (DNA): TGCGCCAGCAGCCAAGATATAACAACTACCTACGAGCAGTACTTC. Amino acid sequence: CASSQDITTTYEQYF.

The rearrangement uses TRBV5-4 and TRBJ1-4; 10 bases are shared with TRBD1. The CDR3 totals 17 residues. After removal of 4 bases from V and 7 bases from J, the junction contained 13 bases not matched to a gene. Germline lookup yields CDR1 SGHNT and CDR2 YYREEE (reference sequence). CDR3 sequence (DNA): TGTGCCAGCAGCCCCTCCGGGACAGGGGCGCAGGGTGAAAAACTGTTTTTT. This sequence encodes CASSPSGTGAQGEKLFF. The whole variable domain, filled in from reference TRBV5-4 and TRBJ1-4, reads ETGVTQSPTHLIKTRGQQVTLRCSSQSGHNTVSWYQQALGQGPQFIFQYYREEENGRGNFPPRFSGLQFPNYSSELNVNALELDDSALYLCASSPSGTGAQGEKLFFGSGTQLSVL.

The chain is built from TRBV18 and TRBJ1-3; 8 positions agree with TRBD1. Germline trimming cut 3 bases from V and 2 bases from J; bases unmatched to any gene: 3. The CDR3 totals 15 residues. Germline CDR1 reads KGHSH; CDR2 reads LQKENI. The CDR3 DNA is TGTGCCAGCTCACCTCGGGACAGGACTGGAAACACCATATATTTT. As protein: CASSPRDRTGNTIYF.

This rearrangement joins TRBV5-1 to TRBJ2-2, with D possibly matching TRBD1 (5 bases). This CDR3 comprises 14 residues. With 5 bases removed from V and 6 bases from J, the gap between germline ends came to 14 bases. Germline CDR1 and CDR2: SGHRS and YFSETQ. DNA of the CDR3: TGCGCCAGCAGACAAAATCTAGGGGCCGGGGAGCTGTTTTTT. This codes for CASRQNLGAGELFF.

This chain links TRBV18 with TRBJ2-2, with 7 bases identical to TRBD1. This CDR3 has 16 residues. Germline loops: CDR1 KGHSH, CDR2 LQKENI. With V trimmed by 0 bases and J by 2 bases, 3 bases remained unmatched. The CDR3 loop reads CASSPPGQSNTGELFF. The CDR3 nucleotides read TGTGCCAGCTCACCACCGGGACAGAGTAACACCGGGGAGCTGTTTTTT. The variable domain in full, with the rest retrieved from reference TRBV18 and TRBJ2-2, is NAGVMQNPRHLVRRRGQEARLRCSPMKGHSHVYWYRQLPEEGLKFMVYLQKENIIDESGMPKERFSAEFPKEGPSILRIQQVVRGDSAAYFCASSPPGQSNTGELFFGEGSRLTVL.

The chain uses TRBV21-1 and TRBJ1-2; TRBD1 was called by the table and not checked on the DNA. TRBV21-1 is termed a pseudogene. The CDR3 extends over 15 amino acids. In nucleotides, the CDR3 is TGTGCCAGCAGCGCGGACACCAACGGGCGGTATGGCTACACCTTC. Its protein product is CASSADTNGRYGYTF.

The chain carries TRBV5-1 and TRBJ1-2, with 8 bases matching TRBD1. Germline assignment: CDR1 SGHRS and CDR2 YFSETQ. The CDR3 is 14 amino acids. Trimming removed 3 bases from V and 4 bases from J; junction bases left unmatched: 5. In DNA form, the CDR3 reads TGCGCCAGCAGCTCCGAGACAGGGGCCTATGGCTACACCTTC. Its translation is CASSSETGAYGYTF. The whole variable domain, remainder taken from reference TRBV5-1 and TRBJ1-2, is KAGVTQTPRYLIKTRGQQVTLSCSPISGHRSVSWYQQTPGQGLQFLFEYFSETQRNKGNFPGRFSGRQFSNSRSEMNVSTLELGDSALYLCASSSETGAYGYTFGSGTRLTVV.